The 32 T cell receptor beta chains below were found in one sample sequenced in a study of cytomegalovirus exposure and HLA in healthy donors. The PCR used 60 Vbeta and 13 Jbeta primers. The assay was immunoSEQ multiplex PCR, and TCRdb's table has in-frame clones only and misses some. The sample records some 83,000 clones, over 60% being singletons. The sample taken for sequencing was PBMCs. The receptors come from a man aged 55 to 70 in good health and CMV-seronegative.

This chain links TRBV5-1 with TRBJ1-2; TRBD1 might be the D (6 bases). Germline V gives CDR1 SGHRS, CDR2 YFSETQ. The CDR3 spans 15 residues. Trimming removed 0 bases at V and 1 base at J, with 10 bases between. CDR3 sequence: CASSLAGQNNYGYTF. CDR3 sequence (DNA): TGCGCCAGCAGCTTGGCCGGACAGAATAACTATGGCTACACCTTC.

This clone was recorded once. The chain has TRBV7-9 and TRBJ2-5, with D tentatively TRBD2 (7 bases). V was cut by 5 bases and J by 1 base, with 14 bases left in between. Germline lookup yields CDR1 SEHNR and CDR2 FQNEAQ (reference sequence). The CDR3 is 15 amino acids. The CDR3 sequence: CASSPRGGSQETQYF. CDR3 nucleotide sequence: TGTGCCAGCAGCCCGAGGGGGGGGTCCCAAGAGACCCAGTACTTC.

In its sample, this clone was seen a few times. The V gene is TRBV7-9, the J gene TRBJ1-4; possible D gene TRBD1, 5 bases. CDR3 length: 13 residues. The V gene's germline CDR1 is SEHNR and CDR2 FQNEAQ (reference sequence). With 7 bases removed from V and 0 bases from J, the gap between germline ends came to 6 bases. The CDR3 region is CASKGPTNEKLFF. CDR3 in DNA: TGTGCCAGCAAGGGGCCAACTAATGAAAAACTGTTTTTT.

This clone showed up just a few times. The J gene is TRBJ1-2, the V gene TRBV12-5; 12 bases agree with TRBD1. In germline, CDR1 is LGHNT, CDR2 FRNRAP. This CDR3 has 14 amino acids. J was trimmed by 7 bases and V by 5 bases; bases with no gene match: 5. DNA of the CDR3: TGTGCTAGTGGTCCGGGACAGGGGGCGGGTGGCTACACCTTC. This encodes CASGPGQGAGGYTF. Variable domain in full (rest from reference TRBV12-5 and TRBJ1-2): DARVTQTPRHKVTEMGQEVTMRCQPILGHNTVFWYRQTMMQGLELLAYFRNRAPLDDSGMPKDRFSAEMPDATLATLKIQPSEPRDSAVYFCASGPGQGAGGYTFGSGTRLTVV.

This chain uses TRBV10-3 with TRBJ2-5; the D gene is possibly TRBD1 (6 bases). The last part of the DNA fits TRBJ2-7 better; the J call may be wrong. Germline V gene sequence: CDR1 ENHRY, CDR2 SYGVKD. The CDR3 covers 15 residues. The CDR3 here is CAISESTDSSYEQYF. The CDR3 nucleotides read TGTGCCATCAGTGAGTCGACGGACAGCTCCTACGAGCAGTACTTC.

The chain recombines TRBV9 with TRBJ2-5; 11 bases match TRBD2. Germline V lookup: CDR1 SGDLS, CDR2 YYNGEE. The trim removed 0 bases at V and 5 bases at J, leaving 6 bases unmatched. The CDR3 runs to 16 residues. CDR3: CASSVGLAGGEETQYF. In DNA form, the CDR3 reads TGTGCCAGCAGCGTAGGGCTAGCGGGGGGAGAGGAGACCCAGTACTTC.

This clone is a singleton in its sample. This chain links TRBV30 with TRBJ1-2; tentative D call: TRBD1 (5 bases). The V and J ends lost 4 bases and 8 bases respectively, with 14 bases between them. There are 12 residues in the CDR3. Germline values: CDR1 GTSNPN, CDR2 SVGIG (reference sequence). The CDR3 region is CAWTNGGKGYTF. The CDR3 region has the DNA TGTGCCTGGACCAACGGGGGGAAGGGCTACACCTTC.

The V gene is TRBV19, the J gene TRBJ1-6; a possible D gene is TRBD1 (5 bases). Germline loops: CDR1 LNHDA, CDR2 SQIVND (reference sequence). The CDR3 sequence is 15 residues long. The germline V and J ends were trimmed by 3 bases and 6 bases, with 12 bases remaining between them. The CDR3 coding sequence is TGTGCCAGTAGTATTGACGCAGGGTCTAATTCACCCCTCCACTTT. Protein sequence: CASSIDAGSNSPLHF.

V is TRBV6-5 and J is TRBJ1-3; D call uncertain. This CDR3 has 13 residues. Per germline, CDR1 MNHEY and CDR2 SVGAGI. V dropped 10 bases and J dropped 2 bases, with 12 bases sitting between them. CDR3 region: CATFGVAGNTIYF. The CDR3 bases are TGTGCCACCTTTGGTGTAGCTGGAAACACCATATATTTT.

In nucleotides, the CDR3 is TGTGCCAGTAGTATAGGACTTGCGAACAGGGGCTACGAGCAGTACTTC. Residues: CASSIGLANRGYEQYF. This rearrangement joins TRBV19 to TRBJ2-7, with 7 bases matching TRBD1. CDR1 is LNHDA, CDR2 SQIVND, per germline (reference sequence). The CDR3 is 16 amino acids. The junction had 9 bases not matched to a gene; V was cut back by 1 base and J by 3 bases.

The V and J genes are TRBV12-2 and TRBJ2-1; TRBD1 is taken as the D call from the table, unchecked against the DNA. TRBV12-2 is listed as a pseudogene. The CDR3 runs to 15 residues. CDR3 in DNA: TGTGCAAGTCGCTTAAACCGGGACAGGGTCAATGAGCAGTTCTTC. It yields the protein CASRLNRDRVNEQFF.

This chain joins TRBV2 and TRBJ2-5; 9 nucleotides match TRBD2. With 7 bases clipped from V and 7 bases from J, the junction kept 19 bases outside the gene matches. The germline gives CDR1 SNHLY, CDR2 FYNNEI. The CDR3 sequence is 17 residues long. DNA of the CDR3: TGTGCCAGCATTACCACCCGAGGTAGCGGGGGATTGAGGACCCAGTACTTC. This encodes CASITTRGSGGLRTQYF.

V and J are TRBV9 and TRBJ2-1; no clear D. V lost 2 bases, J lost 3 bases, and 6 bases lay in between. The CDR3 totals 13 residues. Germline V gene data show CDR1 as SGDLS and CDR2 as YYNGEE. CDR3 amino acids: CASSVYGYNEQFF. CDR3 DNA sequence: TGTGCCAGCAGCGTCTACGGCTACAATGAGCAGTTCTTC.

The chain has TRBV2 and TRBJ1-4; 9 bases fit TRBD1. From germline, CDR1 is SNHLY and CDR2 FYNNEI. J lost 4 bases, V lost 6 bases, and 9 bases had no gene match. The CDR3 is 16 amino acids. In DNA, the CDR3 is TGTGCCAGCAGCCCCGGATGGGGACAGGGTAATGAAAAACTGTTTTTT. Translation gives CASSPGWGQGNEKLFF.

V gene TRBV6-6 combines with J gene TRBJ1-6; the D gene is possibly TRBD1 (5 bases). CDR3 length: 15 amino acids. V lost 7 bases, J lost 7 bases, and 17 bases lay in between. Looked up from germline, CDR1 is MNHNY and CDR2 is SVGAGI (reference sequence). In nucleotides, the CDR3 is TGTGCCAGCATAAAGAGGCCAGGGCAAAATTCACCCCTCCACTTT. Its translation is CASIKRPGQNSPLHF.

The CDR3 spells CASSPGQGQNTEAFF. The CDR3 DNA is TGCGCCAGCAGCCCGGGACAGGGACAGAACACTGAAGCTTTCTTT. This chain joins TRBV5-1 and TRBJ1-1; 9 bases fit TRBD1. The CDR3 extends over 15 amino acids. Trimming at V came to 4 bases and at J to 1 base, leaving 5 bases not matched to a gene. The germline V gene encodes CDR1 SGHRS and CDR2 YFSETQ.

The chain carries TRBV29-1 and TRBJ1-1; D is possibly TRBD1 (5 bases). The V gene's germline CDR1 is SQVTM and CDR2 ANQGSEA. The CDR3 spans 11 residues. The ends were cut back, 4 bases at V and 7 bases at J, with 10 bases in the middle. CDR3: CSVGKGYEAFF. In nucleotides, the CDR3 is TGCAGCGTTGGTAAGGGGTATGAAGCTTTCTTT.

V usage is TRBV4-1 and J usage is TRBJ1-5; D might be TRBD1 (6 bases). CDR1 and CDR2 from the germline V gene are MGHRA and YSYEKL. Trimming left V 4 bases short and J 6 bases short, with 13 bases between. The CDR3 length is 14 residues. DNA for the CDR3: TGCGCCAGCAGCCGGGGGCCGGGGGGTCAGCCCCAGCATTTT. This codes for CASSRGPGGQPQHF.

The V call is TRBV19, the J call TRBJ1-2; the match to TRBD1 covers 12 bases. The length of the CDR3 is 14 residues. Germline CDR1 and CDR2: LNHDA and SQIVND (reference sequence). After removal of 8 bases from V and 5 bases from J, the junction contained 6 bases not matched to a gene. The DNA of the CDR3 is TGTGCCAGTGGCCGGGACAGGGGGCAATATGGCTACACCTTC. Protein: CASGRDRGQYGYTF.

V and J are TRBV5-1 and TRBJ2-7, with 8 bases lining up with TRBD1. Germline loops: CDR1 SGHRS, CDR2 YFSETQ. The CDR3 length is 12 residues. After removal of 2 bases from V and 6 bases from J, the junction contained 1 base not matched to a gene. CDR3 nucleotides: TGCGCCAGCAGCTTAACAGGGGGCGAGCAGTACTTC. Translating it yields CASSLTGGEQYF.

The V call is TRBV7-2, the J call TRBJ1-3; 8 bases agree with TRBD1. CDR1 and CDR2 from the germline V gene are SGHTA and FQGNSA. V dropped 5 bases and J dropped 4; count of bases not matched to a gene: 7. The CDR3 is 15 residues long. The DNA of the CDR3 is TGTGCCAGCAGCACCACGACAGGGGCCGGAAACACCATATATTTT. Amino acids: CASSTTTGAGNTIYF. Supplemented by reference TRBV7-2 and TRBJ1-3, the full variable domain reads GAGVSQSPSNKVTEKGKDVELRCDPISGHTALYWYRQSLGQGLEFLIYFQGNSAPDKSGLPSDRFSAERTGGSVSTLTIQRTQQEDSAVYLCASSTTTGAGNTIYFGEGSWLTVV.

The chain has TRBV7-8 and TRBJ1-5; D remains ambiguous. The V gene lost 1 base and the J gene lost 5 bases, with 9 bases spanning the gap. CDR3 length equals 14 residues. The V gene's germline CDR1 is SGHVS and CDR2 FQNEAQ. The CDR3 protein is CASSLVGEDQPQHF. In DNA, the CDR3 is TGTGCCAGCAGCTTAGTTGGGGAGGATCAGCCCCAGCATTTT.

CDR3 sequence (DNA): TGCAGTGCTATGGGCCAGATACAGTTCTTC. Its translation is CSAMGQIQFF. V is TRBV20-1 and J is TRBJ2-1; D not resolved. The CDR3 is made up of 10 amino acids. Per the germline V gene, CDR1 is DFQATT and CDR2 is SNEGSKA (reference sequence). The V gene lost 4 bases and the J gene lost 13 bases, with 11 bases spanning the gap.

The rearrangement joins TRBV2 to TRBJ2-3, with TRBD2 identical over 7 bases. CDR1 and CDR2 from the germline V gene are SNHLY and FYNNEI. Losses at the gene ends were 7 bases for V and 6 bases for J; bases not matched to a gene: 13. The CDR3 contains 15 residues. In DNA form, the CDR3 reads TGTGCCAGCACGGAGCATGGGGGGAGGGCGGATACGCAGTATTTT. The encoded protein is CASTEHGGRADTQYF.

CDR3 nucleotides: TGTGCCACCCGCGGTACGCGGGAGGTTCACGAGCAGTACTTC. Protein sequence: CATRGTREVHEQYF. This rearrangement joins TRBV21-1 to TRBJ2-7; the table's D call TRBD2 went unverified against the DNA. TRBV21-1 is a known pseudogene. This CDR3 spans 14 amino acids.

The rearrangement links TRBV6-5 to TRBJ2-1; 9 bases fit TRBD1. The CDR3 is 15 amino acids. Germline CDR1 and CDR2: MNHEY and SVGAGI. J gave up 9 bases and V 0 bases, and 6 bases lay outside the gene matches. The chain's CDR3 is CASSYSGTGYSEQFF. CDR3 coding DNA: TGTGCCAGCAGTTACTCGGGGACAGGGTATAGTGAGCAGTTCTTC.

J is TRBJ1-4 and V is TRBV5-1; tentatively, D is TRBD1 (6 bases). The germline V and J ends were trimmed by 0 bases and 4 bases, with 10 bases remaining between them. CDR1 and CDR2 from the germline V gene are SGHRS and YFSETQ. This CDR3 spans 15 amino acids. In DNA, the CDR3 is TGCGCCAGCAGCTTGGAGGCAGGGGTTAATGAAAAACTGTTTTTT. Translating it yields CASSLEAGVNEKLFF. Looking up the rest from reference TRBV5-1 and TRBJ1-4 gives the full variable domain: KAGVTQTPRYLIKTRGQQVTLSCSPISGHRSVSWYQQTPGQGLQFLFEYFSETQRNKGNFPGRFSGRQFSNSRSEMNVSTLELGDSALYLCASSLEAGVNEKLFFGSGTQLSVL.

This clone was seen more than once but under ten times. The chain joins TRBV5-1 to TRBJ1-4, with 9 bases identical to TRBD1. The length of the CDR3 is 15 residues. Germline assignment: CDR1 SGHRS and CDR2 YFSETQ. Losses at the gene ends were 5 bases for V and 7 bases for J; bases not matched to a gene: 9. CDR3 bases: TGCGCCAGCAGGCCCGCCGGGACAGGGACTGAAAAACTGTTTTTT. This sequence encodes CASRPAGTGTEKLFF.

The chain employs TRBV5-5 and TRBJ1-1; D is possibly TRBD1 (5 bases). The CDR3 is 13 residues long. Deletions cut 6 bases from V and 3 bases from J, with 12 bases between. Germline V gene lookup returns CDR1 SGHKS and CDR2 YYEKEE (reference sequence). In DNA form, the CDR3 reads TGTGCCAGCACCTGGACACTATACACTGAAGCTTTCTTT. Its translation: CASTWTLYTEAFF.

The chain couples TRBV30 to TRBJ2-2; D gene uncertain. V lost 2 bases and J lost 4, with 8 bases in between. The CDR3 contains 13 residues. Germline-derived CDR1 and CDR2 are GTSNPN and SVGIG (reference sequence). The CDR3 nucleotides read TGTGCCTGGAGTTCTCAGTTCACCGGGGAGCTGTTTTTT. This encodes CAWSSQFTGELFF.

The chain couples TRBV2 to TRBJ1-1; 11 bases align to TRBD1. The CDR3 extends over 14 amino acids. CDR1 is SNHLY and CDR2 is FYNNEI in the germline V gene. J was trimmed by 7 bases and V by 5 bases; bases with no gene match: 6. This chain's CDR3 is CASSRRTGGSEAFF. CDR3 in DNA: TGTGCCAGCAGTCGAAGGACAGGGGGCAGTGAAGCTTTCTTT. Full variable domain (rest looked up from reference TRBV2 and TRBJ1-1): EPEVTQTPSHQVTQMGQEVILRCVPISNHLYFYWYRQILGQKVEFLVSFYNNEISEKSEIFDDQFSVERPDGSNFTLKIRSTKLEDSAMYFCASSRRTGGSEAFFGQGTRLTVV.

The V and J genes are TRBV5-1 and TRBJ2-3; 9 nucleotides align to TRBD1. Germline V CDR1 and CDR2: SGHRS, YFSETQ. With V trimmed by 4 bases and J by 5 bases, 11 bases remained unmatched. This CDR3 is built from 16 residues. The CDR3 sequence: CASSNPGQGARDTQYF. CDR3 in DNA: TGCGCCAGCAGCAACCCGGGACAGGGAGCAAGAGATACGCAGTATTTT.